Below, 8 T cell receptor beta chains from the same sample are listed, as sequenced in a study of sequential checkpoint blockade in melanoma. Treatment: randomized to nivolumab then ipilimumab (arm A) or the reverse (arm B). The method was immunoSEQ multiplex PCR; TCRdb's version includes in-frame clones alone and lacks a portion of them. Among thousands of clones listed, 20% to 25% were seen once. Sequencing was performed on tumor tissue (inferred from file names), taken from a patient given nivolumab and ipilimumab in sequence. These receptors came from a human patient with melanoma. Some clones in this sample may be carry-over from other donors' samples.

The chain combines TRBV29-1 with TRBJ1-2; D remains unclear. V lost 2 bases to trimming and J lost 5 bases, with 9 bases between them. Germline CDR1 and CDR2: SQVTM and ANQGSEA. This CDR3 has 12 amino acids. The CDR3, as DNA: TGCAGCGTTGAAAGGGCAGATTATGGCTACACCTTC. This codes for CSVERADYGYTF.

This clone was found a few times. CDR3: CAWSVVEGAYNSPLHF. CDR3 bases: TGTGCCTGGAGTGTAGTGGAGGGGGCCTATAATTCACCCCTCCACTTT. The rearrangement uses TRBV30 and TRBJ1-6, with D possibly TRBD1 on 6 matching bases. The CDR3 runs to 16 residues. V was cut by 0 bases and J by 2 bases, with 11 bases left in between. Germline V gene data show CDR1 as GTSNPN and CDR2 as SVGIG (reference sequence).

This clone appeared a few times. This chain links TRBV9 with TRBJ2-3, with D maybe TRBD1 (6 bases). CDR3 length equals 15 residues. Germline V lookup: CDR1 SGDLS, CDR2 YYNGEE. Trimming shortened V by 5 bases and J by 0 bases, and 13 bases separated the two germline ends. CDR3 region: CASSSGTTSTDTQYF. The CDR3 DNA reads TGTGCCAGCAGTTCCGGGACAACTAGCACAGATACGCAGTATTTT.

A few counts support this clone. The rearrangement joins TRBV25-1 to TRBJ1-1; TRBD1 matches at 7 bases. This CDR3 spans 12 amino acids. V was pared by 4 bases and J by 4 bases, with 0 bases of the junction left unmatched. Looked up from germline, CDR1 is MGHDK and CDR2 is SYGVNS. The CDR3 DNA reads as TGTGCCAGCAGTGGGACAGGCACTGAAGCTTTCTTT. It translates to CASSGTGTEAFF.

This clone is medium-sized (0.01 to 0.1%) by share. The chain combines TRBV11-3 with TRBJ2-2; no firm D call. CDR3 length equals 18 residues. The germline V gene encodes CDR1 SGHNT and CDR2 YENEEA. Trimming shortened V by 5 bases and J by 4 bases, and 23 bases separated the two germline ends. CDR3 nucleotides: TGTGCCAGCAGCCCCCTAGGTTGGAGTGTCGTAGGCACCGGGGAGCTGTTTTTT. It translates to CASSPLGWSVVGTGELFF.

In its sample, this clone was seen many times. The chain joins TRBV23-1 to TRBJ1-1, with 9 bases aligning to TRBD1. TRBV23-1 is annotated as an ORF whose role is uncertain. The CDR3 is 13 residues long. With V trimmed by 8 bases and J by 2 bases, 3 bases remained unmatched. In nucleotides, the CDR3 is TGCGCCAGCCGTACAGGGGGCAACACTGAAGCTTTCTTT. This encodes CASRTGGNTEAFF.

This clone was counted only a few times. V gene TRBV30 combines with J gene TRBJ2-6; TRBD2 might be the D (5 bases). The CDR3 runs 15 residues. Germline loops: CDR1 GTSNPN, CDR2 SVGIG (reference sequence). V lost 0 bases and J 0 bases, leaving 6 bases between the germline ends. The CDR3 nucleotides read TGTGCCTGGAGTGTACGGGGCTCTGGGGCCAACGTCCTGACTTTC. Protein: CAWSVRGSGANVLTF.

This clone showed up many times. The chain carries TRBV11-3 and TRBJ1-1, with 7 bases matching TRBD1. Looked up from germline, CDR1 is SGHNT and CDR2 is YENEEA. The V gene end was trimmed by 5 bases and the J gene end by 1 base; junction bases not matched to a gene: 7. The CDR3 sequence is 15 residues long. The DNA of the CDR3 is TGTGCCAGCAGCCAAAGGGGGCACCCGAACACTGAAGCTTTCTTT. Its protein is CASSQRGHPNTEAFF. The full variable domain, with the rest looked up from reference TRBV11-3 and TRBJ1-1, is EAGVVQSPRYKIIEKKQPVAFWCNPISGHNTLYWYLQNLGQGPELLIRYENEEAVDDSQLPKDRFSAERLKGVDSTLKIQPAELGDSAVYLCASSQRGHPNTEAFFGQGTRLTVV.